This T cell receptor (beta chain) was observed in a study of lymphopenia after photon versus proton radiotherapy. Study observations and caveats: Post-nadir TCR diversity decline inversely tracked overall survival among those who died. Photon-treated patients lost naive T cells and TCR diversity; proton-treated stayed stable. After lymphocyte nadir, photon-treated repertoires showed oligoclonal expansion, especially CD8+ Temra.

Remarks on this clone: Its specificity is not known.

The protocol was immunoSEQ multiplex PCR, while the TCRdb copy is restricted to in-frame clones and leaves out a portion. Of about 49,000 clones listed, approximately 82% are singletons. This receptor was taken from a man aged 45-65 years with gastric cancer. Sequenced material: peripheral blood, taken from a patient treated with photon-based radiotherapy.

For the CDR3, the DNA is TGCGCCAGCAGCCAAGTATTGGGGCTAGCGGGAGTTAAGGGCGGGGAGCTGTTTTTT. Encoded protein: CASSQVLGLAGVKGGELFF. The chain links TRBV4-3 to TRBJ2-2; the match to TRBD2 covers 10 bases. V lost 1 base to trimming and J lost 7 bases; unmatched junction nucleotides: 15. This CDR3 spans 19 amino acids. In germline, CDR1 is LGHNA, CDR2 YSLEER.